The clone carrying this T cell receptor (beta chain) has a handful of counts. Its antigen is undetermined. This sample is drawn from a study of vaccination and CD4 T cells after COVID-19. Turning to the study itself: There were six male and four female convalescents, and two of them were Hispanic. Timing of post-vaccine sample collection was a median around 72 days after dose two, with a range of 14 to 241. Whole-study findings and limits: Convalescent participants were relatively few, and none had early post-infection timepoints studied.

The CDR3 sequence is 14 residues long. Trimming took 6 bases from V and 2 from J, leaving 12 bases between them. Looked up from germline, CDR1 is MNHNS and CDR2 is SASEGT. Specified treatment: roughly 10-day PBMC culture with coronavirus spike peptide pools or control peptides (ViraFEST assay). CD4+ T-cell collection from the unexposed donor predated the COVID-19 pandemic (2011-2018). Once obtained from cultured CD4+ T cells, the DNA was sequenced using the Oncomine TCR Beta short-read assay. A single record per CDR3 protein comes from TCRdb applying MiXCR to the PCR reads. Of about 7,100 distinct CDR3 sequences detected, 35% to 55% appear once; the ten largest clones hold 30% to 40%.

This sequence originates from a human donor in good health. The sample comprised CD4+ T cells from blood, cultured in vitro. The chain combines TRBV6-1 with TRBJ2-3; D unclear. The CDR3 DNA reads TGTGCCAGCAGCTTTCAGACGGACACAGATACGCAGTATTTT. It is translated as CASSFQTDTDTQYF.